This T cell receptor beta chain was observed in a study of human T cells and chemical hapten exposure. Time point reported: patch test 2, 6 weeks after DPC sensitization. Treatment of the sample: therapeutic diphenylcyclopropenone sensitization with weekly scalp DPC. In this sample, this clonotype turned up a few times. Trimming stripped 3 bases from V and 0 bases from J, with 18 bases between. CDR3 size: 17 residues. Germline CDR1 reads GTSNPN; CDR2 reads SVGIG (reference sequence). Each CDR3 protein is one row after TCRdb ran MiXCR on the RACE reads. This table has 70,000 to 90,000 distinct CDR3 sequences, over 9.5% appearing once.

The chain couples TRBV30 to TRBJ1-5, with D perhaps matching TRBD1 (6 bases). The starting material was whole blood, obtained in connection with sensitization to the hapten diphenylcyclopropenone (DPC). This sequence originates from a woman aged 45 to 65 with alopecia areata. Some clones in this sample may be carry-over from other donors' samples. This chain's CDR3 is CAWSGTPGGYSNQPQHF. CDR3 nucleotide sequence: TGTGCCTGGAGCGGGACCCCGGGGGGCTATAGCAATCAGCCCCAGCATTTT.